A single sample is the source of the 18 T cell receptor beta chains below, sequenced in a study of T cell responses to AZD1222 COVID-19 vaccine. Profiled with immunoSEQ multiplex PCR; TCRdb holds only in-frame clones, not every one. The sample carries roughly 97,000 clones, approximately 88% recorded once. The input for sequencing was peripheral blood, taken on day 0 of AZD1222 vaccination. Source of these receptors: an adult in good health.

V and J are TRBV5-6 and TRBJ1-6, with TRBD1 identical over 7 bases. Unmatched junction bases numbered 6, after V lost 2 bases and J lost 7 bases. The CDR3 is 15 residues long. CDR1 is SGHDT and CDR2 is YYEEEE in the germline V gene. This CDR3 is CASSLMGQWNSPLHF. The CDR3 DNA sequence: TGTGCCAGCAGCTTAATGGGACAGTGGAATTCACCCCTCCACTTT. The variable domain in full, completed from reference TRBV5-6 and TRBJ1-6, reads DAGVTQSPTHLIKTRGQQVTLRCSPKSGHDTVSWYQQALGQGPQFIFQYYEEEERQRGNFPDRFSGHQFPNYSSELNVNALLLGDSALYLCASSLMGQWNSPLHFGNGTRLTVT.

CDR3 DNA: TGTGCCTCCCAAGGGGGTGCCTACGAGCAGTACTTC. Translated, it gives CASQGGAYEQYF. The V call is TRBV28, the J call TRBJ2-7, with TRBD1 as a possible D gene (6 bases). V lost 11 bases and J 2 bases, leaving 13 bases between the germline ends. CDR1 and CDR2 from the germline V gene are MDHEN and SYDVKM. The CDR3 runs 12 residues.

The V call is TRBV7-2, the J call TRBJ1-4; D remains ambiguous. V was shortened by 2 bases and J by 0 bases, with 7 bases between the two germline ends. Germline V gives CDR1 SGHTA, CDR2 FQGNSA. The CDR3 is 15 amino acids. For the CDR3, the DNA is TGTGCCAGCAGCTTAAACCTTGCAACTAATGAAAAACTGTTTTTT. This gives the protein CASSLNLATNEKLFF.

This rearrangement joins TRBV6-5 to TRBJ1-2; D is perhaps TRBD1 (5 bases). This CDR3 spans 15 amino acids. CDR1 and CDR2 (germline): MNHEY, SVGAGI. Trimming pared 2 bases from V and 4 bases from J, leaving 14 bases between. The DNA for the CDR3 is TGTGCCAGCAGTTACCGGGCAGGGAGATCCTATGGCTACACCTTC. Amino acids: CASSYRAGRSYGYTF.

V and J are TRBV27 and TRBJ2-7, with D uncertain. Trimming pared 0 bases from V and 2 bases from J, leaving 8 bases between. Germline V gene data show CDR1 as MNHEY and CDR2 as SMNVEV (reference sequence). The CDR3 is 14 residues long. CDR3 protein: CASSLSGLPYEQYF. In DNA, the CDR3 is TGTGCCAGCAGTTTATCTGGGTTGCCCTACGAGCAGTACTTC.

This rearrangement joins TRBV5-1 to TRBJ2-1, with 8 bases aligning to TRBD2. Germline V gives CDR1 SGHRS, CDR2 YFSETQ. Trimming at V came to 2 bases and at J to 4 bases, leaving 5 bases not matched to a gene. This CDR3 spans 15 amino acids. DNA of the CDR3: TGCGCCAGCAGCTTTTCAGCGGGGGTTTACAATGAGCAGTTCTTC. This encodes CASSFSAGVYNEQFF.

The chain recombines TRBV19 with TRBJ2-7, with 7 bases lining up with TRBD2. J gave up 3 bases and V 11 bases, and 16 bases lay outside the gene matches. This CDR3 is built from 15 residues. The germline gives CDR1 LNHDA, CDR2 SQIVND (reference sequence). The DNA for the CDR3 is TGTGCCTTAACGGGCCAGCGGGAACCTTTCTACGAGCAGTACTTC. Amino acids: CALTGQREPFYEQYF.

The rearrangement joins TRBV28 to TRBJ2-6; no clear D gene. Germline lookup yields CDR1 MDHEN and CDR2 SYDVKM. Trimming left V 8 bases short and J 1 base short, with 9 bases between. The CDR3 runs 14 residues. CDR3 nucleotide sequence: TGTGCCAGCCTGCGTTCGTCTGGGGCCAACGTCCTGACTTTC. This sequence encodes CASLRSSGANVLTF.

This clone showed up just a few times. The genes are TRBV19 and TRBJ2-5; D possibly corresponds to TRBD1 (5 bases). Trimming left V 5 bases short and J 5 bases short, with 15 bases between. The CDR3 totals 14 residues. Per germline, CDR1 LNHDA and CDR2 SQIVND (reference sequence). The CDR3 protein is CASSPRLGRETQYF. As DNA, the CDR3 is TGTGCCAGTAGTCCCCGTCTGGGGCGGGAGACCCAGTACTTC. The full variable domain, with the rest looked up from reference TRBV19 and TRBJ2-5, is DGGITQSPKYLFRKEGQNVTLSCEQNLNHDAMYWYRQDPGQGLRLIYYSQIVNDFQKGDIAEGYSVSREKKESFPLTVTSAQKNPTAFYLCASSPRLGRETQYFGPGTRLLVL.

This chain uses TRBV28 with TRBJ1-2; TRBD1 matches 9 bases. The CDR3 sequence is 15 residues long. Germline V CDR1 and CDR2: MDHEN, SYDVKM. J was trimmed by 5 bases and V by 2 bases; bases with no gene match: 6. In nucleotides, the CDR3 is TGTGCCAGCAGTTTAACAGGGGGCCTAGGGTATGGCTACACCTTC. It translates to CASSLTGGLGYGYTF.

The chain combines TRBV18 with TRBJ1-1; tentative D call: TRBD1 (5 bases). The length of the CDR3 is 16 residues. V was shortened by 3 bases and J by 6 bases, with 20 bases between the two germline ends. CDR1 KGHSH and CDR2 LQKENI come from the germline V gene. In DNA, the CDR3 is TGTGCCAGCTCACCCCTCTCCGGGCAGGGCTGGGCTGAAGCTTTCTTT. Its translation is CASSPLSGQGWAEAFF.

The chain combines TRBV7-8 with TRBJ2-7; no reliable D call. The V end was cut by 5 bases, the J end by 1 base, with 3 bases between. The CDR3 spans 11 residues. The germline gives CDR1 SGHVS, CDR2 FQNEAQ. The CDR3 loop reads CASSHSYEQYF. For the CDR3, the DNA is TGTGCCAGCAGCCATTCCTACGAGCAGTACTTC. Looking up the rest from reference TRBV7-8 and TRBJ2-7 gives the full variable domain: GAGVSQSPRYKVAKRGQDVALRCDPISGHVSLFWYQQALGQGPEFLTYFQNEAQLDKSGLPSDRFFAERPEGSVSTLKIQRTQQEDSAVYLCASSHSYEQYFGPGTRLTVT.

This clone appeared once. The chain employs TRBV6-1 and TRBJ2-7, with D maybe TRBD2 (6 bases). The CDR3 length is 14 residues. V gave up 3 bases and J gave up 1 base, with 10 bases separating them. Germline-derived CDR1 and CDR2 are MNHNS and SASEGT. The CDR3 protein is CASSERRESYEQYF. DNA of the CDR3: TGTGCCAGCAGTGAGAGGCGGGAATCCTACGAGCAGTACTTC.

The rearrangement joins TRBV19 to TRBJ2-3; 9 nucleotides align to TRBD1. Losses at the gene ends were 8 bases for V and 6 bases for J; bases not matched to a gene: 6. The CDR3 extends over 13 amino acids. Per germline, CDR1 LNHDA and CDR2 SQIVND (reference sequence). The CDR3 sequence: CASGGQGADTQYF. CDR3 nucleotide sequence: TGTGCCAGTGGGGGACAGGGCGCCGATACGCAGTATTTT. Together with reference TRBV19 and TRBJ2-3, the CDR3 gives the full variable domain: DGGITQSPKYLFRKEGQNVTLSCEQNLNHDAMYWYRQDPGQGLRLIYYSQIVNDFQKGDIAEGYSVSREKKESFPLTVTSAQKNPTAFYLCASGGQGADTQYFGPGTRLTVL.

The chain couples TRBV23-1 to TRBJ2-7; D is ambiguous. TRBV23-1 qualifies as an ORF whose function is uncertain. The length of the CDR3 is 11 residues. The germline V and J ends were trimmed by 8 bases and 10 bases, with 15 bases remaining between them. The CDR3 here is CASSTVGPQYF. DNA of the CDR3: TGCGCCAGCTCCACCGTAGGTCCTCAGTACTTC.

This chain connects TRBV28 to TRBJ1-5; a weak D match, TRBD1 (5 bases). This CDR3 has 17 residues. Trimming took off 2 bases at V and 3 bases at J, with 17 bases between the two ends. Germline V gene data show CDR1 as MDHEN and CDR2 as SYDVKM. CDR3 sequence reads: CASSLGAFKKINQPQHF. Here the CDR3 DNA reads TGTGCCAGCAGTTTAGGGGCTTTCAAGAAAATCAATCAGCCCCAGCATTTT.

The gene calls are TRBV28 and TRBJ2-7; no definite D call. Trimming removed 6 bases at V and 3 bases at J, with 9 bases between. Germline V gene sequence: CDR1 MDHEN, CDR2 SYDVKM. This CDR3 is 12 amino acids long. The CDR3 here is CASRVLGYEQYF. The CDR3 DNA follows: TGTGCCAGCAGAGTTTTGGGCTACGAGCAGTACTTC. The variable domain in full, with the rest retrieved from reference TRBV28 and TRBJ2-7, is DVKVTQSSRYLVKRTGEKVFLECVQDMDHENMFWYRQDPGLGLRLIYFSYDVKMKEKGDIPEGYSVSREKKERFSLILESASTNQTSMYLCASRVLGYEQYFGPGTRLTVT.

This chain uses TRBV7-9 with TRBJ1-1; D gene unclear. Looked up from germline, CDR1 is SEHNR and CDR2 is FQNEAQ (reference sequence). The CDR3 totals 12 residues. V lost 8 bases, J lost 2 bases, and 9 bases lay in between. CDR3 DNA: TGTGCCAGCCGGGGAGGTAACACTGAAGCTTTCTTT. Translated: CASRGGNTEAFF. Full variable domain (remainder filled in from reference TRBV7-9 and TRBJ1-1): DTGVSQNPRHKITKRGQNVTFRCDPISEHNRLYWYRQTLGQGPEFLTYFQNEAQLEKSRLLSDRFSAERPKGSFSTLEIQRTEQGDSAMYLCASRGGNTEAFFGQGTRLTVV.